A single sample gave rise to the 7 T cell receptor beta chains below, sequenced in a study of cytomegalovirus exposure and HLA in healthy donors. Researchers ran the PCR with 60 Vbeta and 13 Jbeta primers. The method was immunoSEQ multiplex PCR; TCRdb's version includes in-frame clones alone and lacks a portion of them. The sample holds more than 100,000 clones, over 60% seen once. Material: PBMCs. These receptors were taken from a woman in her 30s in good health and CMV-seropositive.

V is TRBV6-1 and J is TRBJ2-5; D perhaps matches TRBD2 (5 bases). Deletions cut 2 bases from V and 3 bases from J, with 7 bases between. The germline V gene has CDR1 MNHNS and CDR2 SASEGT. The CDR3 has 13 amino acids. CDR3 bases: TGTGCCAGCAGTGAATCGGGGAAAGAGACCCAGTACTTC. Its translation: CASSESGKETQYF.

This clone was counted only a few times. The chain carries TRBV28 and TRBJ2-1; 8 nucleotides line up with TRBD1. V lost 6 bases, J lost 3 bases, and 7 bases stayed unmatched. The CDR3 length is 15 residues. Germline V gene data show CDR1 as MDHEN and CDR2 as SYDVKM. This CDR3 reads CASSPHRGFYNEQFF. CDR3 bases: TGTGCCAGCAGCCCCCACAGGGGGTTCTACAATGAGCAGTTCTTC.

In DNA form, the CDR3 reads TGTGCCAGCAGTTTATCGGCAGGGGGCGATGGCTACACCTTC. Its protein product is CASSLSAGGDGYTF. The chain recombines TRBV27 with TRBJ1-2, with TRBD1 identical over 8 bases. CDR3 length: 14 amino acids. V was clipped by 0 bases and J by 6 bases; unmatched bases: 3. Germline assignment: CDR1 MNHEY and CDR2 SMNVEV (reference sequence).

This clone occurred once. The chain uses TRBV7-9 and TRBJ1-6; D unresolved. The germline CDR1 and CDR2 sequences are SEHNR and FQNEAQ (reference sequence). Trimming removed 0 bases from V and 7 bases from J, with 13 bases in between. The CDR3 length is 16 residues. Written as DNA, the CDR3 is TGTGCCAGCAGCTTAGCGCTTAGTTCGGGGAATTCACCCCTCCACTTT. This gives the protein CASSLALSSGNSPLHF.

CDR3 DNA: TGTGCCAGCAGTCTGGGGGGGCTTAATTCACCCCTCCACTTT. This sequence encodes CASSLGGLNSPLHF. The chain is built from TRBV28 and TRBJ1-6, with D maybe TRBD1 (6 bases). The CDR3 has 14 amino acids. Trimming pared 5 bases from V and 6 bases from J, leaving 11 bases between. Germline V gene lookup returns CDR1 MDHEN and CDR2 SYDVKM.

The rearrangement joins TRBV7-9 to TRBJ1-2; D uncertain. This CDR3 is 12 amino acids long. CDR1 and CDR2 (germline): SEHNR, FQNEAQ (reference sequence). The V end lost 1 base, the J end lost 6 bases, and 6 bases lay between the germline ends. CDR3 DNA sequence: TGTGCCAGCAGCTTAGTGGGAGATGGCTACACCTTC. Amino acids: CASSLVGDGYTF.

The chain carries TRBV2 and TRBJ1-5; tentative D call: TRBD1 (5 bases). CDR3 length: 15 residues. Germline V CDR1 and CDR2: SNHLY, FYNNEI. Trimming removed 3 bases from V and 2 bases from J, with 11 bases in between. The CDR3 DNA reads as TGTGCCAGCAGTGAGGGGGGTCGAGGCAATCAGCCCCAGCATTTT. Its protein product is CASSEGGRGNQPQHF.